The clone carrying this T cell receptor (beta chain) appeared a single time. RNA totalling roughly 0.45 to 1 ug underwent reverse transcription with random hexamers. It was immunoSEQ multiplex PCR that amplified TCR beta CDR3 across 54 Vbeta and 13 Jbeta. A single record per CDR3 protein comes from TCRdb applying MiXCR to the immunoSEQ multiplex PCR reads. The sample carries over 150,000 distinct CDR3 sequences, approximately 93% recorded once. The CDR3 contains 14 residues. Trimming at V came to 2 bases and at J to 6 bases, leaving 2 bases not matched to a gene. The germline gives CDR1 SNHLY, CDR2 FYNNEI. The data belong to a study of CD8 T cells in Susac syndrome. Sequencing of TCR beta was carried out in blood CD8+ and CD4+ T cells. The multiple sclerosis controls were treatment-naive patients with relapsing-remitting disease that was stable or active. The authors negatively isolated CD8+ and CD4+ T cells and FACS-enriched TEMRA cells.

Input material: CD4+ T cells from PBMCs. This TCR was recovered from a human donor with multiple sclerosis. The V call is TRBV2, the J call TRBJ2-7; 12 nucleotides agree with TRBD2. The CDR3 nucleotides read TGTGCCAGCAGTGAAAGACTAGCGGGGGTCGAGCAGTACTTC. Protein sequence: CASSERLAGVEQYF.